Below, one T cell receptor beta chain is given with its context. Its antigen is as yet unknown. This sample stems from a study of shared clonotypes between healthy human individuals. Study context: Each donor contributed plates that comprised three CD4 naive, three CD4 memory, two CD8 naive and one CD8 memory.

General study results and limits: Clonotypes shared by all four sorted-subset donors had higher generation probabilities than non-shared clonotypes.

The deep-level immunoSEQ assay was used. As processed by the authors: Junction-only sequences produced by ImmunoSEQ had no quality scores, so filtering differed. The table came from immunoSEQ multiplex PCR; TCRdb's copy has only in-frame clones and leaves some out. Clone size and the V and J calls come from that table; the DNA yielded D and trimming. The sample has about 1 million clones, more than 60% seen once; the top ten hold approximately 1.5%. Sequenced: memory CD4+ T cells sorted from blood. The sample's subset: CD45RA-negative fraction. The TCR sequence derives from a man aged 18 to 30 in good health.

Here the CDR3 reads CASSTQTGPYEQYF. The CDR3 bases are TGTGCCAGCAGCACCCAGACAGGGCCCTACGAGCAGTACTTC. The chain has TRBV11-3 and TRBJ2-7, with 7 bases lining up with TRBD1. Germline V gene lookup returns CDR1 SGHNT and CDR2 YENEEA. Losses at the gene ends were 5 bases for V and 2 bases for J; bases not matched to a gene: 6. CDR3 length: 14 amino acids.